This T cell receptor beta chain came from a study of T cell repertoires in cytomegalovirus infection. Whole-study context: The public TCR beta signatures pointed to both CMV infection and matching HLA type.

Many counts were recorded for this clonotype. The antigen is not known. In TCRdb, the reads were re-called with MiXCR into one record per CDR3 protein. The sample yields 200,000 to 300,000 distinct CDR3 sequences, under 8.5% seen once. Study conclusions and caveats: Public TCR beta family frequency separated CMV-and-HLA carriers, including in an independent cohort. HLA-C-restricted CMV clonotypes gave the most frequent clonotype in two of eight donors.

V lost 4 bases to trimming and J lost 5 bases, with 15 bases between them. The CDR3 consists of 14 residues. CDR1 and CDR2 (germline): SGHRS, YFSETQ. The chain employs TRBV5-1 and TRBJ2-5; D not certain. The material sequenced was PBMCs. The TCR was taken from a human donor in good health (CMV status not recorded). Some clones in this sample may be carry-over from other donors' samples. The DNA of the CDR3 is TGCGCCAGCAGCCAGCTCAGCGTGAGGGAGACCCAGTACTTC. This sequence encodes CASSQLSVRETQYF.